This T cell receptor (beta chain) emerged from a study of shared T cell receptors in the human thymus. Only in-frame clones appear in the TCRdb table, and some are missing; sequencing was by immunoSEQ multiplex PCR. The sample comprises 600,000 or so clones, about 89% of which are singletons, and over 0.008% rests with the top ten. The V segment lost 0 bases and the J segment 8 bases; nucleotides outside the gene matches: 5. Looked up from germline, CDR1 is SGHRS and CDR2 is YFSETQ. CDR3 length equals 16 residues. The sample was also linked to a second study, of human thymus T cells. That study adds: Resections were taken during corrective heart surgery, and the thymus tissue came from these. A high degree of thymic repertoire overlap among unrelated individuals was reported in related research.

Material: thymocytes. The clonotype originates from a boy younger than two with a congenital heart defect. This chain uses TRBV5-1 with TRBJ2-1, with 13 nucleotides matching TRBD2. CDR3 amino acids: CASSLELAGGPYEQFF. In DNA form, the CDR3 reads TGCGCCAGCAGCTTGGAACTAGCGGGAGGGCCGTATGAGCAGTTCTTC.